Below are 19 T cell receptor beta chains sequenced from a single sample in a study of vaccination and CD4 T cells after COVID-19. Specified treatment: roughly ten-day PBMC culture with coronavirus spike peptide pools or control peptides (ViraFEST assay). Their antigens are not known. CD4+ T cells that had been cultured provided DNA sequenced with the Oncomine TCR Beta short-read assay. TCRdb passed the PCR reads through MiXCR, listing each CDR3 protein once. The sample carries approximately 21,000 distinct CDR3 sequences, 67% recorded once. Sequenced sample: CD4+ T cells from blood, cultured in vitro. The receptors come from a human donor who had recovered from COVID-19.

The gene calls are TRBV10-1 and TRBJ2-7; D may be TRBD1 or TRBD2 (5 bases each). Germline CDR1 reads WNHNN; CDR2 reads SYGVQD (reference sequence). V shed 0 bases and J shed 7 bases, with 10 bases lying between them. CDR3 length equals 13 residues. CDR3 coding DNA: TGCGCCAGCAGTGAGTCCGGGGCTGGAGAGCAGTACTTC. Its translation: CASSESGAGEQYF.

This chain connects TRBV5-4 to TRBJ2-2; 7 nucleotides agree with TRBD1. Germline CDR1 reads SGHNT; CDR2 reads YYREEE (reference sequence). V lost 0 bases and J lost 3; bases outside the gene matches: 2. The CDR3 has 15 amino acids. CDR3 loop: CASSLGTGDTGELFF. The DNA of the CDR3 is TGTGCCAGCAGCTTGGGGACAGGAGACACCGGGGAGCTGTTTTTT.

J is TRBJ1-1 and V is TRBV6-2 or TRBV6-3; 8 bases align to TRBD1. Germline trimming cut 5 bases from V and 1 base from J; bases unmatched to any gene: 0. The CDR3 loop spans 13 amino acids. The germline gives CDR1 MNHEY, CDR2 SVGEGT. Written as DNA, the CDR3 is TGTGCCAGCAGTGGACAGGGGAACACTGAAGCTTTCTTT. Translation gives CASSGQGNTEAFF.

This chain connects TRBV24-1 to TRBJ1-5; TRBD1 matches at 9 bases. This CDR3 contains 16 residues. Looked up from germline, CDR1 is KGHDR and CDR2 is SFDVKD. V shed 4 bases, J shed 3 bases, and the junction held 6 bases outside the gene matches. CDR3 sequence (DNA): TGTGCCACCAGTGACGCTCGGGACAGGGTCAATCAGCCCCAGCATTTT. Translated: CATSDARDRVNQPQHF.

The CDR3 loop is CASSSSADEQFF. In nucleotides, the CDR3 is TGTGCCAGCTCATCATCAGCCGATGAGCAGTTCTTC. The J gene is TRBJ2-1, the V gene TRBV6-1; D is undetermined. CDR1 is MNHNS and CDR2 is SASEGT in the germline V gene. Trimming cost V 8 bases and J 8 bases, with 13 bases left between them. This CDR3 contains 12 residues.

This chain uses TRBV10-3 with TRBJ2-7; no definite D call. V lost 6 bases and J lost 0, with 12 bases in between. CDR3 size: 14 residues. The germline gives CDR1 ENHRY, CDR2 SYGVKD. The CDR3 DNA is TGTGCCATCAGCACTCACCTTACCTCCTACGAGCAGTACTTC. Encoded protein: CAISTHLTSYEQYF.

This clonotype has only a few counts. This rearrangement joins TRBV7-2 to TRBJ2-3; D possibly corresponds to TRBD2 (5 bases). The V end lost 1 base, the J end lost 5 bases, and 16 bases lay between the germline ends. The CDR3 consists of 16 residues. CDR1 SGHTA and CDR2 FQGNSA come from the germline V gene. The CDR3 spells CASSLGGGRARDTQYF. In nucleotides, the CDR3 is TGTGCCAGCAGCTTAGGAGGCGGGCGCGCGAGAGATACGCAGTATTTT. The variable domain in full, completed from reference TRBV7-2 and TRBJ2-3, reads GAGVSQSPSNKVTEKGKDVELRCDPISGHTALYWYRQSLGQGLEFLIYFQGNSAPDKSGLPSDRFSAERTGGSVSTLTIQRTQQEDSAVYLCASSLGGGRARDTQYFGPGTRLTVL.

The sample holds a few counts of this clonotype. The chain carries TRBV30 and TRBJ1-3, with a weak D call TRBD1 (6 bases). The CDR3 is made up of 14 amino acids. V was cut by 3 bases and J by 1 base, with 10 bases left in between. Germline loops: CDR1 GTSNPN, CDR2 SVGIG (reference sequence). Here the CDR3 DNA reads TGTGCCTGGAGCCGGGGGGCATCTGGAAACACCATATATTTT. Protein product: CAWSRGASGNTIYF. The variable domain in full, completed from reference TRBV30 and TRBJ1-3, reads SQTIHQWPATLVQPVGSPLSLECTVEGTSNPNLYWYRQAAGRGLQLLFYSVGIGQISSEVPQNLSASRPQDRQFILSSKKLLLSDSGFYLCAWSRGASGNTIYFGEGSWLTVV.

This clonotype occurred once. The chain combines TRBV28 with TRBJ2-2; tentative D call: TRBD2 (7 bases). CDR3 length: 19 residues. V lost 2 bases to trimming and J lost 3 bases, with 22 bases between them. Germline V gene data show CDR1 as MDHEN and CDR2 as SYDVKM. The CDR3 sequence is CASSLIGLLAGADTGELFF. The CDR3 DNA follows: TGTGCCAGCAGTTTAATCGGTCTCCTTGCGGGGGCCGACACCGGGGAGCTGTTTTTT.

There are a few counts of this clonotype. This chain connects TRBV5-1 to TRBJ1-2, with D perhaps TRBD1 (6 bases). Germline lookup yields CDR1 SGHRS and CDR2 YFSETQ. The CDR3 length is 15 residues. V lost 0 bases, J lost 3 bases, and 12 bases lay in between. In nucleotides, the CDR3 is TGCGCCAGCAGCTTGGACACAGGGAGGGACTATGGCTACACCTTC. Its protein is CASSLDTGRDYGYTF.

Within the sample, this clonotype is medium-sized (0.01 to 0.1%). The V gene is TRBV2, the J gene TRBJ1-1; the D gene is possibly TRBD1 (6 bases). This CDR3 is built from 16 residues. V was shortened by 6 bases and J by 0 bases, with 17 bases between the two germline ends. The V gene's germline CDR1 is SNHLY and CDR2 FYNNEI. The CDR3 region is CASSRARTGMNTEAFF. The CDR3 bases are TGTGCCAGCAGCCGCGCGAGAACAGGGATGAACACTGAAGCTTTCTTT.

This chain links TRBV28 with TRBJ1-4; the match to TRBD1 covers 9 bases. Germline-derived CDR1 and CDR2 are MDHEN and SYDVKM. CDR3 size: 15 residues. V lost 3 bases to trimming and J lost 8 bases; unmatched junction nucleotides: 7. CDR3 sequence reads: CASSFEQGAVEKLFF. The CDR3 bases are TGTGCCAGCAGTTTTGAACAGGGGGCGGTCGAAAAACTGTTTTTT.

This clonotype has only one observation. A read error may produce the germline difference seen at one junction end. The chain couples TRBV6-1 to TRBJ1-5, with TRBD1 matching over 7 bases. Germline CDR1 is MNHNS and CDR2 is SASEGT. The CDR3 spans 15 residues. The CDR3 loop is CASTLDRTSNQSQHF. The CDR3 DNA reads TGTGCCAGCACTCTGGACAGGACTAGCAATCAGTCCCAGCATTTT.

This clonotype was seen just once. The rearrangement links TRBV2 to TRBJ2-3; D possibly matches TRBD1 or TRBD2 (5 bases each). Germline CDR1 is SNHLY and CDR2 is FYNNEI. V lost 9 bases to trimming and J lost 0 bases, with 10 bases between them. The CDR3 consists of 13 residues. The CDR3 DNA reads TGTGCCAGTCTTAGGGACAGCACAGATACGCAGTATTTT. Protein: CASLRDSTDTQYF.

The gene calls are TRBV20-1 and TRBJ1-1; tentatively, D is TRBD1 (6 bases). The germline gives CDR1 DFQATT, CDR2 SNEGSKA (reference sequence). The V gene lost 2 bases and the J gene lost 6 bases, with 19 bases spanning the gap. The CDR3 is 15 amino acids. CDR3: CSARWGPGFRPEAFF. CDR3 nucleotides: TGCAGTGCTAGATGGGGGCCCGGGTTTCGGCCTGAAGCTTTCTTT.

The V call is TRBV27, the J call TRBJ2-1; D may be TRBD1 (6 bases). The V gene lost 6 bases and the J gene lost 4 bases, with 10 bases spanning the gap. The CDR3 is 13 amino acids. The germline V gene encodes CDR1 MNHEY and CDR2 SMNVEV (reference sequence). The CDR3, as DNA: TGTGCCAGCAGAGACAGGAGTTACAATGAGCAGTTCTTC. It encodes CASRDRSYNEQFF.

This clonotype showed up just once. The J gene is TRBJ2-4, the V gene TRBV20-1; TRBD2 aligns across 11 bases. V shed 0 bases, J shed 0 bases, and the junction held 7 bases outside the gene matches. Germline values: CDR1 DFQATT, CDR2 SNEGSKA (reference sequence). The CDR3 runs to 18 residues. The CDR3 bases are TGCAGTGCTAGAGATTGGATAGCGGGAGGGATAGCCAAAAACATTCAGTACTTC. Protein sequence: CSARDWIAGGIAKNIQYF.

The rearrangement joins TRBV7-2 to TRBJ1-5; tentative D call: TRBD1 (5 bases). This CDR3 spans 14 amino acids. Trimming pared 5 bases from V and 4 bases from J, leaving 12 bases between. Per germline, CDR1 SGHTA and CDR2 FQGNSA. CDR3 bases: TGTGCCAGCAGCCCATCGGGGCGTAATCAGCCCCAGCATTTT. This encodes CASSPSGRNQPQHF.

This clonotype was recorded once. The chain combines TRBV28 with TRBJ2-2; D gene unclear. Deletions cut 10 bases from V and 5 bases from J, with 11 bases between. From germline, CDR1 is MDHEN and CDR2 SYDVKM. The CDR3 is 12 residues long. The CDR3 sequence: CATLKTTGELFF. The CDR3 coding sequence is TGTGCCACCTTAAAGACGACCGGGGAGCTGTTTTTT.